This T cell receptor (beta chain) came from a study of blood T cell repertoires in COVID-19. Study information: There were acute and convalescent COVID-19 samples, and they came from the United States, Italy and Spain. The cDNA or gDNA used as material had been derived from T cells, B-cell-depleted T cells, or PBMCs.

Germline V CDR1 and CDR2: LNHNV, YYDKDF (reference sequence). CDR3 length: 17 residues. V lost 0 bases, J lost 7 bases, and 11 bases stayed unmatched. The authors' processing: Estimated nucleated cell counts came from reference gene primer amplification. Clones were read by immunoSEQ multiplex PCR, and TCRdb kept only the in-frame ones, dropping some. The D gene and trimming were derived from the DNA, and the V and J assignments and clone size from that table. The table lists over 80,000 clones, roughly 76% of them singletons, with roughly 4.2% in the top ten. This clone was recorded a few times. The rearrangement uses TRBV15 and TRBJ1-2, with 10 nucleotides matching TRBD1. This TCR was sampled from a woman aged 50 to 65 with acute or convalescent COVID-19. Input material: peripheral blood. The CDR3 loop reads CATSREDRTGGQFGYTF. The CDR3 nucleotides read TGTGCCACCAGCAGAGAGGACCGGACAGGGGGTCAGTTTGGCTACACCTTC.